This T cell receptor (beta chain) was sequenced in a study of blood T cell repertoires in COVID-19. As for the study in general: PBMCs, B-cell-depleted T cells, or T cells provided the cDNA or gDNA that made up the material.

This clone has a handful of counts. The CDR3 runs to 13 residues. V shed 5 bases and J shed 3 bases, with 10 bases lying between them. Germline values: CDR1 SGHAT, CDR2 FQNNGV. The table came from immunoSEQ multiplex PCR; TCRdb's copy has only in-frame clones and leaves some out. This table holds 120,000 to 150,000 clones, 80% found once. Input material: peripheral blood. The clonotype originates from a woman in her forties or fifties with acute or convalescent COVID-19. The chain joins TRBV11-2 to TRBJ1-1; possible D gene TRBD1, 5 bases. CDR3 amino acids: CASSRQPYTEAFF. DNA for the CDR3: TGTGCCAGCAGCCGACAGCCGTACACTGAAGCTTTCTTT. Variable domain in full (rest from reference TRBV11-2 and TRBJ1-1): EAGVAQSPRYKIIEKRQSVAFWCNPISGHATLYWYQQILGQGPKLLIQFQNNGVVDDSQLPKDRFSAERLKGVDSTLKIQPAKLEDSAVYLCASSRQPYTEAFFGQGTRLTVV.